The T cell receptor (beta chain) under discussion was sequenced for a study of blood T cell repertoires in COVID-19. On the study more broadly: The United States, Italy and Spain provided the acute and convalescent COVID-19 samples. T cells, B-cell-depleted T cells, or PBMCs supplied cDNA or gDNA.

Per the original methods: Estimation of nucleated cell counts relied on the amplification of reference gene primers. Data came from immunoSEQ multiplex PCR; TCRdb stores just in-frame clones and leaves some out. The V and J calls and clone size are taken from that table; D and trimming were inferred from the DNA. The sample lists 120,000 or so clones; 69% were seen once. The CDR3 spans 13 residues. Germline V gene data show CDR1 as MNHEY and CDR2 as SVGAGI. Trimming shortened V by 6 bases and J by 5 bases, and 13 bases separated the two germline ends. The chain carries TRBV6-5 and TRBJ1-2, with D possibly being TRBD1 (6 bases). Sequenced: peripheral blood. The source is a woman in her 70s with acute or convalescent COVID-19. CDR3: CASSLQGGYGYTF. The CDR3, as DNA: TGTGCCAGCAGCCTACAGGGCGGGTATGGCTACACCTTC.